This T cell receptor beta chain appears in the sequencing data of a study of blood T cell repertoires in COVID-19. For the study at large: Sites in the United States, Italy and Spain provided acute and convalescent COVID-19 samples.

The V and J ends lost 3 bases and 4 bases, in that order; junction bases with no gene match: 8. The CDR3 covers 15 residues. Per germline, CDR1 ENHRY and CDR2 SYGVKD. Per the study methods: Estimation of nucleated cell counts relied on the amplification of reference gene primers. TCRdb's table, derived via immunoSEQ multiplex PCR, lists solely in-frame clones and lacks some. V, J and clone size were drawn from that table, and D and trimming were deduced from the DNA. The sample has over 120,000 clones, around 81% seen once. This receptor was obtained from a human donor in a cohort sampled during active COVID-19. Sequencing used peripheral blood. The rearrangement links TRBV10-3 to TRBJ2-7, with 8 positions matching TRBD1. CDR3 protein: CAISDRQGFGYEQYF. The CDR3 nucleotides read TGTGCCATCAGTGACCGACAGGGGTTTGGATACGAGCAGTACTTC.